These 27 T cell receptor beta chains were all obtained from the same sample, sequenced in a study of blood T cells in healthy people across ages. A second about 7 to 12 cycle PCR used barcoded and J-beta primers. One entry per CDR3 protein, called by TCRdb with MiXCR from the 5' RACE reads. The repertoire includes about 1.8 million distinct CDR3 sequences, approximately 50% of them detected once, and 2% to 2.5% sits in the top ten. The sequenced sample was blood. Receptors originate from a woman in her thirties or forties in good health.

This clonotype was found once. The V call is TRBV6-5, the J call TRBJ1-4; 9 nucleotides match TRBD1. The germline CDR1 and CDR2 sequences are MNHEY and SVGAGI. The length of the CDR3 is 15 residues. Trimming at V came to 6 bases and at J to 5 bases, leaving 7 bases not matched to a gene. The CDR3 spells CASRDGGQGNEKLFF. CDR3 DNA: TGTGCCAGCAGGGACGGTGGACAGGGGAATGAAAAACTGTTTTTT.

To note about this clonotype: A much bigger clone sits one base away, suggesting this may be a read error. V usage is TRBV20-1 and J usage is TRBJ1-6; 9 bases map to TRBD1. The CDR3 is 13 residues long. V lost 7 bases, J lost 10 bases, and 8 bases stayed unmatched. Germline values: CDR1 DFQATT, CDR2 SNEGSKA (reference sequence). Written as DNA, the CDR3 is TGCAGTGTCCGGGACAGGGAGGTATCACCCCTCCACTTT. Protein: CSVRDREVSPLHF.

This clonotype has more than one count but fewer than ten. The chain couples TRBV28 to TRBJ2-5; TRBD1 matches 8 bases. The J segment lost 3 bases and the V segment lost 7 bases, leaving 7 bases of the junction unmatched. The CDR3 is 14 residues long. CDR1 MDHEN and CDR2 SYDVKM come from the germline V gene. This chain's CDR3 is CASTSRGREETQYF. DNA of the CDR3: TGTGCCAGCACCTCCAGGGGGCGGGAAGAGACCCAGTACTTC.

This clonotype was picked up a small number of times. The rearrangement links TRBV4-2 to TRBJ1-2, with D possibly TRBD1 on 6 matching bases. Trimming cost V 5 bases and J 4 bases, with 14 bases left between them. The CDR3 loop spans 14 amino acids. Germline V gene lookup returns CDR1 LGHNA and CDR2 YNFKEQ. CDR3 sequence reads: CASSLDSSLYGYTF. Here the CDR3 DNA reads TGTGCCAGCAGCTTGGACAGCTCTCTCTATGGCTACACCTTC.

The chain uses TRBV4-1 and TRBJ2-4; tentatively, D is TRBD1 or TRBD2 (5 bases each). The CDR3 covers 12 residues. Germline CDR1 MGHRA, CDR2 YSYEKL. The ends were cut back, 0 bases at V and 10 bases at J, with 7 bases in the middle. Here the CDR3 DNA reads TGCGCCAGCAGCCAAGATTGGGGGATTCAGTACTTC. Residues: CASSQDWGIQYF.

V and J are TRBV12-3 or TRBV12-4 and TRBJ2-1; D possibly corresponds to TRBD1 (6 bases). Between the trimmed V and J ends, which lost 5 bases and 12 bases, there was a span of 20 bases. The CDR3 has 14 amino acids. CDR3 protein: CASSVGDRIAPQFF. The CDR3 DNA reads TGTGCCAGCAGTGTAGGCGACAGGATAGCGCCGCAGTTCTTC.

The J gene is TRBJ1-2, the V gene TRBV20-1, with a weak D call TRBD1 (5 bases). The V end was cut by 0 bases, the J end by 3 bases, with 11 bases between. The CDR3 loop spans 14 amino acids. From germline, CDR1 is DFQATT and CDR2 SNEGSKA (reference sequence). CDR3 residues: CSARDRGDYYGYTF. CDR3 in DNA: TGCAGTGCTAGAGATCGGGGGGATTACTATGGCTACACCTTC.

There are a few counts of this clonotype. This chain joins TRBV20-1 and TRBJ1-5; 7 bases match TRBD1. The CDR3 extends over 14 amino acids. Trimming removed 6 bases from V and 0 bases from J; junction bases left unmatched: 5. Germline CDR1 and CDR2: DFQATT and SNEGSKA (reference sequence). The CDR3 sequence is CSAGTVLSNQPQHF. In DNA, the CDR3 is TGCAGTGCGGGGACAGTCCTTAGCAATCAGCCCCAGCATTTT.

V is TRBV29-1 and J is TRBJ2-5, with 11 bases that match TRBD2. CDR1 and CDR2 (germline): SQVTM, ANQGSEA. This CDR3 comprises 15 residues. V was clipped by 0 bases and J by 4 bases; unmatched bases: 4. CDR3 protein: CSVEDPLAGGETQYF. The CDR3 DNA reads as TGCAGCGTTGAAGATCCCCTAGCGGGGGGAGAGACCCAGTACTTC.

The chain couples TRBV20-1 to TRBJ1-5; 7 bases match TRBD1. V was clipped by 6 bases and J by 3 bases; unmatched bases: 14. Germline assignment: CDR1 DFQATT and CDR2 SNEGSKA (reference sequence). This CDR3 region has 16 residues. The CDR3 nucleotides read TGCAGTGCACCCAGCGGTCGGGGACAGTCCAATCAGCCCCAGCATTTT. Translating gives CSAPSGRGQSNQPQHF.

This clonotype was seen only a few times. The gene calls are TRBV11-2 and TRBJ1-6; 7 bases line up with TRBD1. CDR1 is SGHAT, CDR2 FQNNGV, per germline. J gave up 7 bases and V 7 bases, and 10 bases lay outside the gene matches. This CDR3 contains 15 residues. This chain's CDR3 is CASIQRTGLNSPLHF. CDR3 DNA sequence: TGTGCCAGCATCCAGCGGACAGGTCTCAATTCACCCCTCCACTTT.

This clonotype was observed a handful of times. The chain is built from TRBV27 and TRBJ2-7, with TRBD1 identical over 10 bases. Trimming removed 5 bases from V and 4 bases from J; junction bases left unmatched: 5. CDR1 is MNHEY, CDR2 SMNVEV, per germline (reference sequence). The CDR3 consists of 14 residues. CDR3 sequence (DNA): TGTGCCAGCAGTGTACCGGGACAGGGGTACGAGCAGTACTTC. It codes for CASSVPGQGYEQYF.

This rearrangement joins TRBV29-1 to TRBJ1-1; D is possibly TRBD1 (5 bases). CDR1 is SQVTM, CDR2 ANQGSEA, per germline. Trimming pared 4 bases from V and 1 base from J, leaving 13 bases between. This CDR3 is 14 amino acids long. The CDR3 spells CSVVPLGGNTEAFF. The CDR3 region has the DNA TGCAGCGTTGTCCCCCTGGGGGGGAACACTGAAGCTTTCTTT.

This clonotype has more than one count but fewer than ten. The CDR3 bases are TGTGCCAGCAGCTTAATGAGGGGGCGCGCCAAAAACATTCAGTACTTC. It is translated as CASSLMRGRAKNIQYF. The chain employs TRBV7-2 and TRBJ2-4; 7 nucleotides match TRBD1. V dropped 2 bases and J dropped 1; count of bases not matched to a gene: 5. The CDR3 is 16 residues long. The V gene's germline CDR1 is SGHTA and CDR2 FQGNSA. The full variable domain, rest sourced from reference TRBV7-2 and TRBJ2-4, is GAGVSQSPSNKVTEKGKDVELRCDPISGHTALYWYRQSLGQGLEFLIYFQGNSAPDKSGLPSDRFSAERTGGSVSTLTIQRTQQEDSAVYLCASSLMRGRAKNIQYFGAGTRLSVL.

This CDR3 reads CASSLSEETDTQYF. DNA for the CDR3: TGTGCCAGCAGTTTATCTGAGGAGACAGATACGCAGTATTTT. The V and J genes are TRBV27 and TRBJ2-3; D remains ambiguous. Trimming removed 0 bases at V and 3 bases at J, with 7 bases between. This CDR3 is built from 14 residues. Germline CDR1 and CDR2: MNHEY and SMNVEV (reference sequence).

This chain uses TRBV20-1 with TRBJ2-3; perhaps TRBD2 as D (6 bases). The CDR3 has 12 amino acids. Germline assignment: CDR1 DFQATT and CDR2 SNEGSKA (reference sequence). The V end was cut by 6 bases, the J end by 6 bases, with 13 bases between. CDR3 coding DNA: TGCAGTGCGGAGGGCTCGGCGGATACGCAGTATTTT. This codes for CSAEGSADTQYF.

The gene calls are TRBV18 and TRBJ2-4; D not certain. Per germline, CDR1 KGHSH and CDR2 LQKENI. The CDR3 is 16 residues long. Deletions cut 0 bases from V and 0 bases from J, with 9 bases between. The CDR3 nucleotides are TGTGCCAGCTCACCACCACGGGCCCAAGCCAAAAACATTCAGTACTTC. Translating gives CASSPPRAQAKNIQYF.

This chain uses TRBV6-6 with TRBJ2-7; D is unresolved. V lost 7 bases and J 3 bases, leaving 7 bases between the germline ends. Per germline, CDR1 MNHNY and CDR2 SVGAGI (reference sequence). The CDR3 is made up of 11 amino acids. CDR3 nucleotide sequence: TGTGCCAGCATGTGGGGCTACGAGCAGTACTTC. This gives the protein CASMWGYEQYF.

The count of this clonotype is one. The V gene is TRBV2, the J gene TRBJ2-3, with a weak D call TRBD1 (5 bases). The CDR3 is 15 amino acids. V was pared by 3 bases and J by 4 bases, with 14 bases between. Germline V lookup: CDR1 SNHLY, CDR2 FYNNEI. CDR3 DNA sequence: TGTGCCAGCAGTGATTGGCAGGGTGTCCCAGATACGCAGTATTTT. Amino acids: CASSDWQGVPDTQYF.

This clonotype was seen just once. The gene calls are TRBV13 and TRBJ2-4, with TRBD1 matching 7 bases. Germline lookup yields CDR1 PRHDT and CDR2 FYEKMQ (reference sequence). V lost 5 bases to trimming and J lost 13 bases; unmatched junction nucleotides: 14. The CDR3 contains 14 residues. CDR3 sequence reads: CASSPWDSADEQYF. The CDR3 nucleotides read TGTGCCAGCAGCCCCTGGGACAGCGCCGACGAACAGTACTTC.

With regard to this clonotype: A read error may produce the germline difference seen at one junction end. The V and J genes are TRBV7-2 and TRBJ1-2; D not resolved. The germline gives CDR1 SGHTA, CDR2 FQGNSA. The CDR3 loop spans 13 amino acids. CDR3 in DNA: TGTGCCAGCAGTATAGGTGGGGTAGTTGGCTGCACCTTC. Residues: CASSIGGVVGCTF.

The chain links TRBV7-2 to TRBJ2-3; 9 bases map to TRBD2. The CDR3 spans 15 residues. V gave up 11 bases and J gave up 2 bases; unmatched junction bases: 11. The germline gives CDR1 SGHTA, CDR2 FQGNSA. The CDR3 region has the DNA TGTGCCGGAGCGACCAGCGGGGGGCTCACAGATACGCAGTATTTT. Translated, it gives CAGATSGGLTDTQYF.

This clonotype was counted ten times or more. The chain carries TRBV20-1 and TRBJ1-2; the D is unclear. CDR3 length: 12 residues. V was shortened by 3 bases and J by 4 bases, with 9 bases between the two germline ends. Germline CDR1 and CDR2: DFQATT and SNEGSKA (reference sequence). CDR3 loop: CSASRQSYGYTF. CDR3 nucleotides: TGCAGTGCTAGTCGTCAGAGCTATGGCTACACCTTC.

A few counts support this clonotype. The chain is built from TRBV5-6 and TRBJ1-2; D perhaps matches TRBD1 (6 bases). Germline assignment: CDR1 SGHDT and CDR2 YYEEEE. The CDR3 has 14 amino acids. Trimming stripped 2 bases from V and 6 bases from J, with 14 bases between. The chain's CDR3 is CASSLGRGKDGYTF. CDR3 DNA: TGTGCCAGCAGCTTAGGCAGGGGCAAGGATGGCTACACCTTC.

This sequence joins TRBV6-6 and TRBJ2-1; 7 bases map to TRBD1. The ends lost 2 bases at V and 12 bases at J; junction bases unmatched: 16. CDR1 and CDR2 from the germline V gene are MNHNY and SVGAGI (reference sequence). This CDR3 contains 16 residues. The CDR3 spells CASSYPRQGFEEGQFF. CDR3 in DNA: TGTGCCAGCAGTTACCCGCGACAGGGCTTTGAGGAAGGGCAGTTCTTC.

J is TRBJ2-3 and V is TRBV29-1, with unresolved D. This CDR3 contains 15 residues. Germline lookup yields CDR1 SQVTM and CDR2 ANQGSEA. V gave up 6 bases and J gave up 6 bases, with 22 bases separating them. Here the CDR3 DNA reads TGCAGCGTAGAGTCTTGGATAAAGGGTGCGGATACGCAGTATTTT. Amino acid sequence: CSVESWIKGADTQYF.

The J gene is TRBJ2-3, the V gene TRBV12-3 or TRBV12-4; D not resolved. Trimming left V 1 base short and J 0 bases short, with 26 bases between. CDR3 size: 21 residues. The CDR3 spells CASSLGRTLPWGSPSTDTQYF. The CDR3 bases are TGTGCCAGCAGTTTAGGACGAACCTTACCCTGGGGATCCCCTAGCACAGATACGCAGTATTTT.